A single T cell receptor (beta chain) is shown here with its context. This clone's antigen is unknown. No clone much larger than this one lies a single base away; base qualities are absent. Libraries were constructed by the immunoSEQ multiplex PCR assay. The table comes from immuneACCESS by way of TCRdb, which keeps in-frame sequences with V and J called. Part of the clones is missing from these tables; in studies checked, under half for an unresolved V gene and the rest for unknown reasons. The sample table lists roughly 120,000 clones, nearly 95% of them with a count of one. The ten most abundant clones make up 2.6% of the sample. The sample is drawn from a study of control samples from healthy donors and cancer patients (dated by TCRdb to about 2020). At the junction V is shortened by 4 bases and J by 3 bases; bases outside the gene matches: 17. Per the germline V gene, MNHEY is the CDR1 and SVGEGT is the CDR2. Counted from cysteine to phenylalanine, this CDR3 has 18 amino acids. Solely the CDR3 DNA is kept, with 54 bases framed from the first base.

The clonotype originates from a man aged 25 to 40 in good health. The sequenced material came from blood. Recombination joined TRBV6-2 or TRBV6-3 with TRBJ1-1, with 7 junctional bases fitting TRBD1. The nucleotide sequence is given as TGTGCCAGCAGTTTACCGGGACAGACATCATGGGGGGACACTGAAGCTTTCTTT. Translated, it gives CASSLPGQTSWGDTEAFF.